Following are 15 T cell receptor beta chains from one sample sequenced in a study of blood T cells in healthy people across ages (dated by TCRdb to 2015 to 2017). Libraries came from 5' RACE. The sequencing machine was an Illumina HiSeq 2500. A second PCR of about 7 to 12 cycles was performed with a sample-barcoded 5' primer and a J-beta primer mix. Using fastp trimming at Q25 and MiXCR clonotype assembly, TCRdb reanalyzed the public sequencing data and kept in-frame beta chains. Rows are combined by CDR3 protein, so each entry shows the most common genes and DNA. Across this sample there are 760,000 or so distinct CDR3 sequences, with roughly 25% seen only once. 9% to 9.5% of the sample belongs to the ten largest clones. These data also formed part of another study, on T cells of mothers and their children.

Specimen: blood. The receptors shown here come from a boy between 5 and 17 years old in good health.

There are a few counts of this clonotype. The J gene is TRBJ2-1, the V gene TRBV6-6; 9 bases are shared with TRBD1. The CDR3 totals 16 residues. After removal of 0 bases from V and 9 bases from J, the junction contained 9 bases not matched to a gene. Germline V gene sequence: CDR1 MNHNY, CDR2 SVGAGI (reference sequence). The CDR3: CASSYSRGQGWSEQFF. CDR3 coding DNA: TGTGCCAGCAGTTACTCGAGGGGACAGGGATGGAGTGAGCAGTTCTTC.

This clonotype showed up just a few times. The genes are TRBV28 and TRBJ2-5, with D maybe TRBD2 (5 bases). The V end lost 3 bases, the J end lost 1 base, and 9 bases lay between the germline ends. CDR3 size: 14 residues. Germline CDR1 is MDHEN and CDR2 is SYDVKM. The CDR3 reads CASSFSGIQETQYF. The CDR3 nucleotides read TGTGCCAGCAGTTTTTCGGGGATCCAAGAGACCCAGTACTTC.

Only a few counts were recorded for this clonotype. The V gene is TRBV28, the J gene TRBJ2-7, with D possibly TRBD1 on 7 matching bases. This CDR3 is built from 13 residues. Germline lookup yields CDR1 MDHEN and CDR2 SYDVKM. The V gene lost 5 bases and the J gene lost 4 bases, with 12 bases spanning the gap. The CDR3 nucleotides are TGTGCCAGCAGTCCAGGGGGGAGGTACGAGCAGTACTTC. Its translation: CASSPGGRYEQYF.

The gene calls are TRBV20-1 and TRBJ2-7, with 7 nucleotides matching TRBD2. TRBJ2-5 matches the DNA end more closely, so the J call is doubtful. The germline V gene has CDR1 DFQATT and CDR2 SNEGSKA (reference sequence). The CDR3 spans 16 residues. CDR3 nucleotides: TGCAGTGCTAGAGATGGTCTAGCGGAAGCCCAAGAGACCCAGTACTTC. Amino acid sequence: CSARDGLAEAQETQYF.

In this sample, this clonotype turned up a few times. The rearrangement joins TRBV14 to TRBJ2-7; D is ambiguous. V was trimmed by 0 bases and J by 4 bases, leaving 7 bases between them. Germline CDR1 and CDR2: SGHDN and FVKESK. The CDR3 is 13 residues long. The DNA of the CDR3 is TGTGCCAGCAGCCAAGAGCTGCGATACGAGCAGTACTTC. This gives the protein CASSQELRYEQYF.

The chain joins TRBV2 to TRBJ1-4, with 9 positions matching TRBD1. The CDR3 length is 13 residues. CDR1 and CDR2 from the germline V gene are SNHLY and FYNNEI. V was pared by 10 bases and J by 5 bases, with 5 bases of the junction left unmatched. CDR3 loop: CAITGQGNEKLFF. The DNA for the CDR3 is TGTGCCATCACGGGACAGGGAAATGAAAAACTGTTTTTT.

V gene TRBV11-2 combines with J gene TRBJ1-4; D call uncertain. CDR1 and CDR2 (germline): SGHAT, FQNNGV. This CDR3 has 15 residues. Trimming pared 4 bases from V and 0 bases from J, leaving 9 bases between. DNA for the CDR3: TGTGCCAGCAGCTGGACGTTTGCAACTAATGAAAAACTGTTTTTT. Translated: CASSWTFATNEKLFF.

This clonotype was detected a few times. This chain connects TRBV5-6 to TRBJ2-6; D remains ambiguous. The CDR3 consists of 14 residues. Germline values: CDR1 SGHDT, CDR2 YYEEEE. V lost 2 bases, J lost 0 bases, and 3 bases lay in between. CDR3 coding DNA: TGTGCCAGCAGCTTATTCTCTGGGGCCAACGTCCTGACTTTC. As protein: CASSLFSGANVLTF.

This clonotype was seen a single time. J is TRBJ2-2 and V is TRBV20-1; 8 nucleotides agree with TRBD1. CDR1 DFQATT and CDR2 SNEGSKA come from the germline V gene (reference sequence). After removal of 0 bases from V and 4 bases from J, the junction contained 7 bases not matched to a gene. The CDR3 has 16 amino acids. The CDR3 DNA follows: TGCAGTGCTAGAGATCAAACCAGGGGGCTCACCGGGGAGCTGTTTTTT. This gives the protein CSARDQTRGLTGELFF.

This clonotype has a handful of counts. The V gene is TRBV20-1, the J gene TRBJ1-1; D gene ambiguous. Germline-derived CDR1 and CDR2 are DFQATT and SNEGSKA (reference sequence). V lost 1 base, J lost 1 base, and 10 bases lay in between. This CDR3 region has 14 residues. DNA for the CDR3: TGCAGTGCTAGAGTTTCCCTGGGGAACACTGAAGCTTTCTTT. This sequence encodes CSARVSLGNTEAFF.

The chain is built from TRBV11-3 and TRBJ1-4; D is undetermined. The CDR3 is 16 amino acids. V was shortened by 2 bases and J by 0 bases, with 10 bases between the two germline ends. Germline assignment: CDR1 SGHNT and CDR2 YENEEA. CDR3 sequence reads: CASSLWAASTNEKLFF. The CDR3 region has the DNA TGTGCCAGCAGCTTATGGGCAGCTTCAACTAATGAAAAACTGTTTTTT.

V gene TRBV3-1 combines with J gene TRBJ2-5; 9 bases map to TRBD2. The CDR3 totals 16 residues. The junction had 11 bases not matched to a gene; V was cut back by 4 bases and J by 5 bases. The germline V gene has CDR1 LGHDT and CDR2 YNNKEL (reference sequence). CDR3 nucleotide sequence: TGTGCCAGCAGCCTCGTATCCGGGACTAGCTGGGAGACCCAGTACTTC. Protein: CASSLVSGTSWETQYF.

The V and J genes are TRBV29-1 and TRBJ2-5; D is uncertain. Gene TRBJ2-7 matches the end of the DNA better, so the J call may be wrong. CDR1 SQVTM and CDR2 ANQGSEA come from the germline V gene. The CDR3 spans 13 residues. The CDR3 DNA reads as TGCAGCGTTGAGGTGACTGGGGACTACGAGCAGTACTTC. Protein: CSVEVTGDYEQYF.

This clonotype has a handful of counts. The chain joins TRBV4-1 to TRBJ2-5; TRBD2 might be the D (5 bases). TRBJ2-1 explains the end of the DNA better; the J call may be wrong. The CDR3 extends over 16 amino acids. CDR1 MGHRA and CDR2 YSYEKL come from the germline V gene. The DNA for the CDR3 is TGCGCCAGCAGCCAAGTTCTCGGGGAAGGGTTCAATGAGCAGTTCTTC. This gives the protein CASSQVLGEGFNEQFF.

The J gene is TRBJ2-2, the V gene TRBV6-6; unclear D gene. There are 13 residues in the CDR3. Trimming shortened V by 11 bases and J by 0 bases, and 10 bases separated the two germline ends. Germline CDR1 reads MNHNY; CDR2 reads SVGAGI (reference sequence). CDR3 bases: TGTGCCGGCATAGATCCGAACACCGGGGAGCTGTTTTTT. Translation gives CAGIDPNTGELFF.